The 12 T cell receptor beta chains in this list originate from one sample, sequenced in a study of technical replicates of blood from several donors. Some clones are missing from TCRdb's copy, which holds only in-frame ones; the method was immunoSEQ multiplex PCR. The sample records 60,000 to 70,000 clones, approximately 83% being singletons. The sample comprised PBMCs. Every receptor here comes from a human donor in good health. Some clones in this sample may be carry-over from other donors' samples.

This clone was seen just once. The chain is built from TRBV28 and TRBJ2-5; D is uncertain. From germline, CDR1 is MDHEN and CDR2 SYDVKM. The V and J ends lost 2 bases and 4 bases respectively, with 2 bases between them. This CDR3 region has 11 residues. The CDR3 loop is CASSLRETQYF. For the CDR3, the DNA is TGTGCCAGCAGTTTACGAGAGACCCAGTACTTC.

The chain employs TRBV7-6 and TRBJ2-5; TRBD2 matches at 7 bases. The V gene's germline CDR1 is SGHVS and CDR2 FNYEAQ. The CDR3 sequence is 12 residues long. CDR3 sequence: CATGGAGETQYF. In DNA, the CDR3 is TGTGCGACGGGGGGAGCGGGAGAGACCCAGTACTTC.

The chain combines TRBV19 with TRBJ1-5; weak D call: TRBD1 (6 bases). V lost 3 bases and J lost 3, with 12 bases in between. CDR1 LNHDA and CDR2 SQIVND come from the germline V gene (reference sequence). The CDR3 consists of 15 residues. The CDR3 loop is CASSIWDTHNQPQHF. The CDR3 DNA is TGTGCCAGTAGTATTTGGGACACCCACAATCAGCCCCAGCATTTT. The variable domain in full, with the rest retrieved from reference TRBV19 and TRBJ1-5, is DGGITQSPKYLFRKEGQNVTLSCEQNLNHDAMYWYRQDPGQGLRLIYYSQIVNDFQKGDIAEGYSVSREKKESFPLTVTSAQKNPTAFYLCASSIWDTHNQPQHFGDGTRLSIL.

CDR3 sequence reads: CASSKTDRVNGNTIYF. For the CDR3, the DNA is TGTGCCAGCAGTAAAACCGACAGGGTAAATGGAAACACCATATATTTT. The V gene is TRBV2, the J gene TRBJ1-3; 7 nucleotides agree with TRBD1. CDR1 is SNHLY, CDR2 FYNNEI, per germline. J gave up 3 bases and V 5 bases, and 10 bases lay outside the gene matches. This CDR3 is built from 16 residues.

The genes are TRBV5-4 and TRBJ2-5; 8 bases are shared with TRBD1. V lost 0 bases, J lost 4 bases, and 8 bases stayed unmatched. The CDR3 contains 16 residues. The germline V gene encodes CDR1 SGHNT and CDR2 YYREEE (reference sequence). CDR3 amino acids: CASSLEGLTGGETQYF. The CDR3 nucleotides are TGTGCCAGCAGCTTGGAGGGGCTTACAGGGGGAGAGACCCAGTACTTC.

CDR3 sequence reads: CATSSGGSYNEQFF. CDR3 sequence (DNA): TGTGCCACCAGCAGCGGGGGGTCCTACAATGAGCAGTTCTTC. This sequence joins TRBV15 and TRBJ2-1, with 7 positions matching TRBD2. This CDR3 is 14 amino acids long. Germline V lookup: CDR1 LNHNV, CDR2 YYDKDF (reference sequence). Losses at the gene ends were 3 bases for V and 1 base for J; bases not matched to a gene: 0. Full variable domain (remainder filled in from reference TRBV15 and TRBJ2-1): DAMVIQNPRYQVTQFGKPVTLSCSQTLNHNVMYWYQQKSSQAPKLLFHYYDKDFNNEADTPDNFQSRRPNTSFCFLDIRSPGLGDTAMYLCATSSGGSYNEQFFGPGTRLTVL.

The chain uses TRBV7-2 and TRBJ2-3, with 8 bases matching TRBD2. Per germline, CDR1 SGHTA and CDR2 FQGNSA. The CDR3 has 15 residues. V gave up 1 base and J gave up 3 bases; unmatched junction bases: 3. Written as DNA, the CDR3 is TGTGCCAGCAGCTTAGGTGGACTAGCTACAGATACGCAGTATTTT. Protein product: CASSLGGLATDTQYF.

The genes are TRBV20-1 and TRBJ2-5; D is unresolved. V gave up 6 bases and J gave up 5 bases, with 7 bases separating them. The germline V gene encodes CDR1 DFQATT and CDR2 SNEGSKA (reference sequence). This CDR3 region has 10 residues. Written as DNA, the CDR3 is TGCAGTGCCCAAGAGGAGACCCAGTACTTC. Protein sequence: CSAQEETQYF.

The chain has TRBV5-1 and TRBJ2-5, with 12 bases lining up with TRBD2. Germline-derived CDR1 and CDR2 are SGHRS and YFSETQ. The CDR3 contains 16 residues. V lost 0 bases, J lost 5 bases, and 5 bases stayed unmatched. The CDR3 coding sequence is TGCGCCAGCAGCTTGGCGGGGACTAGCGGGTCGGAGACCCAGTACTTC. Residues: CASSLAGTSGSETQYF.

J is TRBJ2-1 and V is TRBV7-3; 11 nucleotides line up with TRBD2. The germline CDR1 and CDR2 sequences are SGHTA and FQGTGA. V shed 2 bases, J shed 10 bases, and the junction held 7 bases outside the gene matches. This CDR3 comprises 15 residues. As DNA, the CDR3 is TGTGCCAGCAGCTTACAACTAGCGGGGGTGGGGGAGCAGTTCTTC. It is translated as CASSLQLAGVGEQFF.

The chain uses TRBV5-1 and TRBJ1-4; possible D gene TRBD1, 5 bases. The V end lost 1 base, the J end lost 5 bases, and 9 bases lay between the germline ends. Germline values: CDR1 SGHRS, CDR2 YFSETQ. This CDR3 is built from 14 residues. In nucleotides, the CDR3 is TGCGCCAGCAGCTTGACAGGATGGAATGAAAAACTGTTTTTT. Protein sequence: CASSLTGWNEKLFF. The complete variable domain, with remaining parts taken from reference TRBV5-1 and TRBJ1-4, reads KAGVTQTPRYLIKTRGQQVTLSCSPISGHRSVSWYQQTPGQGLQFLFEYFSETQRNKGNFPGRFSGRQFSNSRSEMNVSTLELGDSALYLCASSLTGWNEKLFFGSGTQLSVL.

The V and J genes are TRBV19 and TRBJ1-1, with D possibly matching TRBD1 (6 bases). Trimming left V 5 bases short and J 3 bases short, with 13 bases between. This CDR3 contains 14 residues. The germline V gene has CDR1 LNHDA and CDR2 SQIVND (reference sequence). CDR3 nucleotide sequence: TGTGCCAGTAGTCGGGACACCTGGGACACTGAAGCTTTCTTT. Translation: CASSRDTWDTEAFF.